This T cell receptor (beta chain) was identified during a study of T cell repertoires in cytomegalovirus infection. The V and J ends lost 5 bases and 0 bases respectively, with 20 bases between them. This CDR3 region has 18 residues. Germline-derived CDR1 and CDR2 are SGHTA and FQGTGA. Each CDR3 protein gets one entry after TCRdb re-called the reads with MiXCR. The sample contains approximately 500,000 distinct CDR3 sequences, 15% to 20% of which appear only once. This TCR came from a human donor in good health (CMV status not recorded). Some clones in this sample may be carry-over from other donors' samples. The chain uses TRBV7-3 and TRBJ1-3; the D gene is possibly TRBD1 (6 bases). The specimen sequenced was CD8+ T cells from PBMCs. The CDR3 sequence is CASSHQRDTRISGNTIYF. The CDR3 region has the DNA TGTGCCAGCAGCCACCAGAGGGACACACGAATCTCTGGAAACACCATATATTTT.